The entry below gives a single T cell receptor (beta chain) sequence along with its context. Compared with germline, one end of the junction differs, possibly owing to a read error. This record comes from a study of cytomegalovirus exposure and HLA in healthy donors. This CDR3 spans 15 amino acids. Germline V gene sequence: CDR1 MNHEY, CDR2 SVGAGI. Use of 60 Vbeta and 13 Jbeta primers characterized the PCR. Clones were sequenced by immunoSEQ multiplex PCR, and TCRdb holds only the in-frame ones, with some missing. Its clone listing holds tens of thousands of clones. Material for sequencing was PBMCs. This sequence joins TRBV6-5 and TRBJ2-7, with D perhaps matching TRBD1 (6 bases). The receptor comes from a woman aged 30 to 39 in good health and CMV-seronegative. The CDR3 sequence is CASSHSRDTTYEQYF. CDR3 coding DNA: TGTGCCAGCAGTCACTCCCGGGACACAACCTACGAGCAGTACTTC.